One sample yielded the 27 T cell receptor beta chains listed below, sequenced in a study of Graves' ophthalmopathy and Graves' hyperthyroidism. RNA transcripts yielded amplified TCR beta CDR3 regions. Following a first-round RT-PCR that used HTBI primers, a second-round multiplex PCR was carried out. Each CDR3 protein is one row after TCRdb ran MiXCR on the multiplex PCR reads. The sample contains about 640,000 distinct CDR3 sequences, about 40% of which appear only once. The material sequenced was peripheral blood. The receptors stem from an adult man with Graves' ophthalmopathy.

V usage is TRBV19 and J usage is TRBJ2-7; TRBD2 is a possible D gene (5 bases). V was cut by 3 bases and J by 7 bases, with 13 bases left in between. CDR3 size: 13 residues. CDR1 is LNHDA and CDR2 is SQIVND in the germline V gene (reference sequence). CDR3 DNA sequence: TGTGCCAGTAGTATGGGGAGAATGAGGGAGCAGTACTTC. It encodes CASSMGRMREQYF.

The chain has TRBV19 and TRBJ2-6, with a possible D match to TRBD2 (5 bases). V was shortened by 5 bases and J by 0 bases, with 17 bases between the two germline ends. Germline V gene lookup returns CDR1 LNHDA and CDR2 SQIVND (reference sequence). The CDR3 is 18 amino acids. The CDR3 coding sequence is TGTGCCAGTAGTTTCGGACTTATAAAGCCCTCTGGGGCCAACGTCCTGACTTTC. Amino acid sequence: CASSFGLIKPSGANVLTF. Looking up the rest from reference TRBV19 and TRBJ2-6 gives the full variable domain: DGGITQSPKYLFRKEGQNVTLSCEQNLNHDAMYWYRQDPGQGLRLIYYSQIVNDFQKGDIAEGYSVSREKKESFPLTVTSAQKNPTAFYLCASSFGLIKPSGANVLTFGAGSRLTVL.

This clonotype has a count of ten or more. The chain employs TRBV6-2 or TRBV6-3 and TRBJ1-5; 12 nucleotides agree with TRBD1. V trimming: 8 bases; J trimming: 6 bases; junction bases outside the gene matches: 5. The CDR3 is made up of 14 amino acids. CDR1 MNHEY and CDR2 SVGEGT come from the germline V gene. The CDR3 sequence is CASAGTGGGQPQHF. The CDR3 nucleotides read TGTGCCAGCGCCGGGACAGGGGGCGGTCAGCCCCAGCATTTT.

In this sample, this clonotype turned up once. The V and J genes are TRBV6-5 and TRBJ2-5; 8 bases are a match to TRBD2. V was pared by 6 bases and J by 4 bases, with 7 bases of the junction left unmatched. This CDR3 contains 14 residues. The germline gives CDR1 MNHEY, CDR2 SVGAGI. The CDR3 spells CASSRTGGRETQYF. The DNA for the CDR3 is TGTGCCAGCAGCCGGACGGGGGGGAGAGAGACCCAGTACTTC.

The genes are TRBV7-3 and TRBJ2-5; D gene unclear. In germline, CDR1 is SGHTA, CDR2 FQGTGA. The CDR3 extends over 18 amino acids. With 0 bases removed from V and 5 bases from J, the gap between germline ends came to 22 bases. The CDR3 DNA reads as TGTGCCAGCAGCTTAACGTTAGGCTCTGCCTTGGGGTATGAGACCCAGTACTTC. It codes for CASSLTLGSALGYETQYF.

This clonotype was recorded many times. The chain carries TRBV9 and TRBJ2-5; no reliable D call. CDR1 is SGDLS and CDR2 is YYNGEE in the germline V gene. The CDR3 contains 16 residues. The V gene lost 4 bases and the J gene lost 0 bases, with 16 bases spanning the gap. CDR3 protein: CASSPRVVQDQETQYF. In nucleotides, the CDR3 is TGTGCCAGCAGCCCCCGGGTGGTGCAGGACCAAGAGACCCAGTACTTC.

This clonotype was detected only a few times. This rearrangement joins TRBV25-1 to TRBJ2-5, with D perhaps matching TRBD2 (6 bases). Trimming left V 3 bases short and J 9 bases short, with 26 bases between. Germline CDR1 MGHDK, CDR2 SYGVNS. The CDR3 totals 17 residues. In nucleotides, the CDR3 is TGTGCCAGCAGTGAGGGCCTGGGAGGCACACAAGGGAGAGCCCAGTACTTC. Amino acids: CASSEGLGGTQGRAQYF.

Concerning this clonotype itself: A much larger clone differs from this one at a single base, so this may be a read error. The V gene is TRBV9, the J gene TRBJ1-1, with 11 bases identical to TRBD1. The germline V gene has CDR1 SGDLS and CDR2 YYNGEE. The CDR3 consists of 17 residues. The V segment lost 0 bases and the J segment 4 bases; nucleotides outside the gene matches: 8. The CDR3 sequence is CASSVVGQGARVTEAFF. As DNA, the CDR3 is TGTGCCAGCAGCGTAGTTGGACAGGGGGCAAGGGTCACTGAAGCTTTCTTT.

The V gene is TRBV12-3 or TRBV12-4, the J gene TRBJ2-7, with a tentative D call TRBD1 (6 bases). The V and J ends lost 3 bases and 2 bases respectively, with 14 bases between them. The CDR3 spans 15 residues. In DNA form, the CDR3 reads TGTGCCAGCAGTTTCACAGGGCCTAAGACCTACGAGCAGTACTTC. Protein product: CASSFTGPKTYEQYF.

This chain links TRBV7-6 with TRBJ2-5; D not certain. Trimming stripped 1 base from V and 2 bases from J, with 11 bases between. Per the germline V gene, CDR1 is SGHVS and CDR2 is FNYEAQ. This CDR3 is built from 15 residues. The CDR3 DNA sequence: TGTGCCAGCAGCTTAGATCAGTTAACACAAGAGACCCAGTACTTC. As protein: CASSLDQLTQETQYF. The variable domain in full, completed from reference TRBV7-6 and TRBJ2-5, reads GAGVSQSPRYKVTKRGQDVALRCDPISGHVSLYWYRQALGQGPEFLTYFNYEAQQDKSGLPNDRFSAERPEGSISTLTIQRTEQRDSAMYRCASSLDQLTQETQYFGPGTRLLVL.

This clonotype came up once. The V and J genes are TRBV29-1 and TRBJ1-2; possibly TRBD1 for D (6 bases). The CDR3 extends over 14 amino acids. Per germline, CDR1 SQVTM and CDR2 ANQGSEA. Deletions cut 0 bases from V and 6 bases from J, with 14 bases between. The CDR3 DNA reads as TGCAGCGTTGAAGATGACCACAGGGCAAATGGCTACACCTTC. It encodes CSVEDDHRANGYTF.

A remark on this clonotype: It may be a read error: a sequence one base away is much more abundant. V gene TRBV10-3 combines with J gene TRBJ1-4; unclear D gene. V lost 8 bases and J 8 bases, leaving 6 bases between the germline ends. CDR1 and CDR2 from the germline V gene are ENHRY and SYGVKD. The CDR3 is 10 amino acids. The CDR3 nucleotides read TGTGCCATCGGGCCCGAAAAACTGTTTTTT. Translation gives CAIGPEKLFF.

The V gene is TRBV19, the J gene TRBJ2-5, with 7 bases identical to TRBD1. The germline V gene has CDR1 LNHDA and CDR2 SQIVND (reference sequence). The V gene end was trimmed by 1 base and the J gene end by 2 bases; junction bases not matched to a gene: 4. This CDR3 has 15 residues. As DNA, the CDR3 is TGTGCCAGTAGTATAGCAGGGACAGTACAAGAGACCCAGTACTTC. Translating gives CASSIAGTVQETQYF.

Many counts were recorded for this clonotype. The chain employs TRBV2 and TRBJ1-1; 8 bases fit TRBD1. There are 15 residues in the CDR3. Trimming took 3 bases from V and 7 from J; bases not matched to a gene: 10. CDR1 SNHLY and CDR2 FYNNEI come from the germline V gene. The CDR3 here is CASSEGQVGRDEAFF. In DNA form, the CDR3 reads TGTGCCAGCAGTGAGGGACAGGTGGGGAGGGATGAAGCTTTCTTT.

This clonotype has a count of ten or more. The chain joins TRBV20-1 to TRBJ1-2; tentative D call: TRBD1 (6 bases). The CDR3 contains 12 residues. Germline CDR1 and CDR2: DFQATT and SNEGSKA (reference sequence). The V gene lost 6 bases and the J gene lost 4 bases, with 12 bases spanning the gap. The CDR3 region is CSALDSAYGYTF. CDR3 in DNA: TGCAGTGCCCTGGACAGCGCCTATGGCTACACCTTC.

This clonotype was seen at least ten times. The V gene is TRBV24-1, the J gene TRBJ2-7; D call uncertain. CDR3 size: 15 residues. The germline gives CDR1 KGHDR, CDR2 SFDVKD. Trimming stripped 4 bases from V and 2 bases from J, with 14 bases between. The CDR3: CATSDLDRNTYEQYF. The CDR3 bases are TGTGCCACCAGTGACCTCGACCGGAATACCTACGAGCAGTACTTC.

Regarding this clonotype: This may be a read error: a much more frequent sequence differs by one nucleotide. CDR3 bases: TGTGCCAGCAGCCCTGACTCAGGCCACGGGGAGCTGTTTTTT. It yields the protein CASSPDSGHGELFF. The V gene is TRBV11-2, the J gene TRBJ2-2; no clear D. Per germline, CDR1 SGHAT and CDR2 FQNNGV. Trimming took 5 bases from V and 7 from J, leaving 14 bases between them. This CDR3 comprises 14 residues.

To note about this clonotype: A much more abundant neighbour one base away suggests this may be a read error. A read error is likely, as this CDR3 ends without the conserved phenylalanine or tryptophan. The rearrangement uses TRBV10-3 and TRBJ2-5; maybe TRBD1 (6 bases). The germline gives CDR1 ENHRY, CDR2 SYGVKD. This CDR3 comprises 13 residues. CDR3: CASSTGYQETQYY. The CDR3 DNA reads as TGTGCCAGCAGTACAGGGTACCAAGAGACCCAGTACTAC.

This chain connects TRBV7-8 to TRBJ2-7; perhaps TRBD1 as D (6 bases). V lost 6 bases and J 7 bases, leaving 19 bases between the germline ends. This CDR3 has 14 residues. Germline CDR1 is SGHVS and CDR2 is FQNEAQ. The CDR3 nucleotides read TGTGCCAGCAGTTCCGGGACAAATCACAATGAGCAGTACTTC. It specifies CASSSGTNHNEQYF. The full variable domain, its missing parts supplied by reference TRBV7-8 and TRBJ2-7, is GAGVSQSPRYKVAKRGQDVALRCDPISGHVSLFWYQQALGQGPEFLTYFQNEAQLDKSGLPSDRFFAERPEGSVSTLKIQRTQQEDSAVYLCASSSGTNHNEQYFGPGTRLTVT.

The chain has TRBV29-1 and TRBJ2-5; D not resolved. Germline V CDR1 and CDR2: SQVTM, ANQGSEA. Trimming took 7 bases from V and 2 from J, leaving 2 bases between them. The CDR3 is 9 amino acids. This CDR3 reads CSDQETQYF. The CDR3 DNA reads TGCAGCGATCAAGAGACCCAGTACTTC.

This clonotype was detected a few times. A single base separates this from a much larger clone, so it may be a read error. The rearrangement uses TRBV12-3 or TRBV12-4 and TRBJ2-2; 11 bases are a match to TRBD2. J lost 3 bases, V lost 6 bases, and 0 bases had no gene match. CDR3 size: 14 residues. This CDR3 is CASRTSGDTGELFF. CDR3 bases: TGTGCCAGCAGGACTAGCGGGGACACCGGGGAGCTGTTTTTT.

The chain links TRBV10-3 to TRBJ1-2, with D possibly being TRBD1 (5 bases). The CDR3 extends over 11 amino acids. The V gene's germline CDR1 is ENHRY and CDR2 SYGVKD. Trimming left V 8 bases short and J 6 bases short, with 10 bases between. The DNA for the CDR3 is TGTGCCATCCAGACAGACCATGGCTACACCTTC. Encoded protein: CAIQTDHGYTF.

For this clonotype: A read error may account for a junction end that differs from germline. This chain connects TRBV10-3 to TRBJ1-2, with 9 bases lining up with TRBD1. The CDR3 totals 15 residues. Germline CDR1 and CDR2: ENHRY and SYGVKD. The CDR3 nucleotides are TGTGCCAGCAGTGATACAGGGGGCGCCCACTATGGCTACACCTTC. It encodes CASSDTGGAHYGYTF.

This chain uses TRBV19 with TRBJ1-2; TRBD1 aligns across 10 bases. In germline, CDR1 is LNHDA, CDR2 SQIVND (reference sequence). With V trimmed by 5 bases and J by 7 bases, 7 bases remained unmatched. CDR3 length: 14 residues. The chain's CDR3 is CASSSGQGNGGYTF. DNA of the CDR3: TGTGCCAGTAGTTCGGGACAGGGGAACGGTGGCTACACCTTC.

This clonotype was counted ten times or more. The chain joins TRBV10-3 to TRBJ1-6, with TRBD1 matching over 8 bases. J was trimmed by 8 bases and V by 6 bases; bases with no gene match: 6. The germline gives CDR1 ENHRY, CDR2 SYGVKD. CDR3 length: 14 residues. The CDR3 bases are TGTGCCATCAGGGAAGGACAGGGTGATTCACCCCTCCACTTT. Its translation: CAIREGQGDSPLHF.

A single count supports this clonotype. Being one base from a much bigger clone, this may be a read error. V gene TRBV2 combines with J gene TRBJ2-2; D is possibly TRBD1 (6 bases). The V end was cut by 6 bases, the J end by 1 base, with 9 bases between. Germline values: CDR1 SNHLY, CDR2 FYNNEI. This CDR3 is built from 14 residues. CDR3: CASRKQGNTGELFF. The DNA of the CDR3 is TGTGCCAGCAGAAAACAGGGGAACACCGGGGAGCTGTTTTTT.

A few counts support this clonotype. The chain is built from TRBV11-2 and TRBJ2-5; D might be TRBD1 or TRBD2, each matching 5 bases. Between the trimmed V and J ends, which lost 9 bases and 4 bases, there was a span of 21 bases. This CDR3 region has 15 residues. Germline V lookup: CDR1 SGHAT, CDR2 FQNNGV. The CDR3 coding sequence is TGTGCCAGTAGTACCCGGGACCCCCGGGGAGAGACCCAGTACTTC. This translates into CASSTRDPRGETQYF. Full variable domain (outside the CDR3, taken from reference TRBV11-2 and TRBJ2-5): EAGVAQSPRYKIIEKRQSVAFWCNPISGHATLYWYQQILGQGPKLLIQFQNNGVVDDSQLPKDRFSAERLKGVDSTLKIQPAKLEDSAVYLCASSTRDPRGETQYFGPGTRLLVL.